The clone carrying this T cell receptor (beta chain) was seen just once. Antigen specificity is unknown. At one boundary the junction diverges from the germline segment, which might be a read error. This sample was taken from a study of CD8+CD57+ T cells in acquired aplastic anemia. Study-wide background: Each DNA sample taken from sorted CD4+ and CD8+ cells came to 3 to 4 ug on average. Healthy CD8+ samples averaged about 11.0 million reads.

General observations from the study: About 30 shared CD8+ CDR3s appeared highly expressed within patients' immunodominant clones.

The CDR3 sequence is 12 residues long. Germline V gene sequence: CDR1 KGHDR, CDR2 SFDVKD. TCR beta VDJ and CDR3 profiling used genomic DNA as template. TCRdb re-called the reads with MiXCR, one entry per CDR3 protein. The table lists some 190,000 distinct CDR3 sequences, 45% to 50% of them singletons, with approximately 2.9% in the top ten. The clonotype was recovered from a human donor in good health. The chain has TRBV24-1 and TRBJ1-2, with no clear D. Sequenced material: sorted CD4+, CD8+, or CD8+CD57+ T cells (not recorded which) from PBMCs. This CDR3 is CATSKADYGYTF. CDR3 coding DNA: TGTGCCACCAGTAAGGCAGACTATGGCTATACCTTC.